The 14 T cell receptor beta chains below come from one sample, sequenced in a study of a mutant IDH1 vaccine in newly diagnosed glioma. The assay was immunoSEQ multiplex PCR, and TCRdb's table has in-frame clones only and misses some. The sample has 70,000 to 95,000 clones; around 79% are singletons. The time point denotes: baseline, week 1 (first vaccination visit). Treatment denoted: pre-vaccination baseline after standard-of-care therapy. The input for sequencing was PBMCs, taken from a glioma patient treated with radiotherapy, temozolomide or both. These TCRs come from a man between 35 and 55 years old with glioma. Some clones in this sample may be carry-over from other donors' samples.

This rearrangement joins TRBV5-1 to TRBJ2-7; D is unresolved. The CDR3 spans 14 residues. The V end was cut by 4 bases, the J end by 3 bases, with 14 bases between. Germline V gene data show CDR1 as SGHRS and CDR2 as YFSETQ. The chain's CDR3 is CASSGIGDNYEQYF. Here the CDR3 DNA reads TGCGCCAGCAGCGGTATCGGTGATAACTACGAGCAGTACTTC.

A word on this clone: The same CDR3 is also encoded by other DNA sequences in this sample. The chain combines TRBV30 with TRBJ2-3; a possible D gene is TRBD2 (5 bases). Germline CDR1 and CDR2: GTSNPN and SVGIG (reference sequence). Trimming left V 1 base short and J 3 bases short, with 8 bases between. This CDR3 comprises 13 residues. The DNA for the CDR3 is TGTGCCTGGAGTGGTTCGGGGACAGATACGCAGTATTTT. Its translation is CAWSGSGTDTQYF.

The CDR3 DNA reads TGTGCCAGCATCAGGGTAGGGGAGTCCCCCCTCCACTTT. Encoded protein: CASIRVGESPLHF. This chain joins TRBV5-4 and TRBJ1-6; D is perhaps TRBD1 (5 bases). This CDR3 has 13 residues. Trimming removed 6 bases at V and 13 bases at J, with 17 bases between. The germline V gene encodes CDR1 SGHNT and CDR2 YYREEE (reference sequence).

V is TRBV5-1 and J is TRBJ2-2; D unclear. In germline, CDR1 is SGHRS, CDR2 YFSETQ. This CDR3 is 13 amino acids long. V was shortened by 0 bases and J by 5 bases, with 5 bases between the two germline ends. CDR3 amino acids: CASSLVVTGELFF. The CDR3 bases are TGCGCCAGCAGCTTGGTAGTAACCGGGGAGCTGTTTTTT.

This clone came up a few times. V is TRBV4-2 and J is TRBJ2-3; D could derive from TRBD1 or TRBD2 (5 bases each). With 3 bases removed from V and 8 bases from J, the gap between germline ends came to 12 bases. The CDR3 runs 13 residues. Germline V CDR1 and CDR2: LGHNA, YNFKEQ. CDR3 DNA: TGTGCCAGCAGCCATGGGGACCATCCTACGCAGTATTTT. Translation: CASSHGDHPTQYF.

This rearrangement joins TRBV5-1 to TRBJ2-3; 11 bases are a match to TRBD1. The V gene's germline CDR1 is SGHRS and CDR2 YFSETQ. Unmatched junction bases numbered 8, after V lost 1 base and J lost 4 bases. There are 17 residues in the CDR3. In nucleotides, the CDR3 is TGCGCCAGCAGCTTGTGGACAGGGGGCGGGATTGCAGATACGCAGTATTTT. Residues: CASSLWTGGGIADTQYF.

This sequence joins TRBV10-2 and TRBJ1-2; the D is unclear. Germline V gives CDR1 WSHSY, CDR2 SAAADI. Trimming shortened V by 2 bases and J by 4 bases, and 8 bases separated the two germline ends. This CDR3 comprises 13 residues. CDR3 region: CASSEGNIYGYTF. In DNA, the CDR3 is TGCGCCAGCAGTGAGGGCAATATCTATGGCTACACCTTC.

The chain links TRBV10-1 to TRBJ1-6, with a possible D match to TRBD1 (6 bases). Looked up from germline, CDR1 is WNHNN and CDR2 is SYGVQD (reference sequence). Trimming pared 3 bases from V and 9 bases from J, leaving 12 bases between. CDR3 length: 14 residues. Here the CDR3 DNA reads TGCGCCAGCAGTGAAGCAGGGGCGACTTCACCCCTCCACTTT. Encoded protein: CASSEAGATSPLHF.

The chain has TRBV10-3 and TRBJ1-3, with 7 bases identical to TRBD1. Trimming took 6 bases from V and 2 from J; bases not matched to a gene: 4. The CDR3 length is 14 residues. CDR1 is ENHRY and CDR2 is SYGVKD in the germline V gene. The CDR3 bases are TGTGCCATCAGACAGGGGTCGGCTGGAAACACCATATATTTT. Protein sequence: CAIRQGSAGNTIYF.

This clone occurred once. This chain connects TRBV19 to TRBJ2-7, with D possibly TRBD2 on 5 matching bases. The CDR3 has 16 residues. Trimming took 6 bases from V and 2 from J, leaving 20 bases between them. Germline-derived CDR1 and CDR2 are LNHDA and SQIVND (reference sequence). The CDR3 spells CASSISDGETTYEQYF. CDR3 nucleotides: TGTGCCAGTAGCATTTCGGACGGGGAGACTACCTACGAGCAGTACTTC.

The V call is TRBV2, the J call TRBJ1-1; D unclear. The CDR3 sequence is 13 residues long. Germline V gene sequence: CDR1 SNHLY, CDR2 FYNNEI. V was trimmed by 5 bases and J by 0 bases, leaving 7 bases between them. CDR3 region: CASSSIMNTEAFF. The CDR3 bases are TGTGCCAGCAGTAGTATCATGAACACTGAAGCTTTCTTT.

This clone turned up a few times. This sequence joins TRBV19 and TRBJ1-5; possibly TRBD1 for D (5 bases). CDR1 is LNHDA, CDR2 SQIVND, per germline (reference sequence). CDR3 length equals 13 residues. Trimming removed 3 bases from V and 7 bases from J, with 10 bases in between. Written as DNA, the CDR3 is TGTGCCAGTAGTATCCAGCGACAGCAGCCCCAGCATTTT. Its protein is CASSIQRQQPQHF.

J is TRBJ2-1 and V is TRBV7-9, with 8 bases matching TRBD1. The CDR3 runs to 15 residues. V was clipped by 4 bases and J by 10 bases; unmatched bases: 12. CDR1 SEHNR and CDR2 FQNEAQ come from the germline V gene (reference sequence). The CDR3 DNA reads TGTGCCAGCAGCTCGGGACAGGCCCAGGCGGAGGAGCAGTTCTTC. Amino acids: CASSSGQAQAEEQFF.

J is TRBJ1-1 and V is TRBV7-9; no definite D call. Germline CDR1 SEHNR, CDR2 FQNEAQ (reference sequence). V was clipped by 5 bases and J by 1 base, with 5 bases between them. This CDR3 is built from 12 residues. The CDR3 DNA is TGTGCCAGCAGCCACTGGAACACTGAAGCTTTCTTT. As protein: CASSHWNTEAFF.